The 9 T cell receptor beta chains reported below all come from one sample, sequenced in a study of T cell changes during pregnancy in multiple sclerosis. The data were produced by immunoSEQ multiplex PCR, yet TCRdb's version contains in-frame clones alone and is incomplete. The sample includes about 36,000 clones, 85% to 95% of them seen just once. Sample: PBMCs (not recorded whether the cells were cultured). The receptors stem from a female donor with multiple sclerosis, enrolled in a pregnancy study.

The CDR3 nucleotides read TGTGCCAGCAGTGAGGACAGGGGTGGTGGGGAGACCCAGTACTTC. This translates into CASSEDRGGGETQYF. The V gene is TRBV6-6, the J gene TRBJ2-5; 9 bases are shared with TRBD1. The V gene's germline CDR1 is MNHNY and CDR2 SVGAGI (reference sequence). The CDR3 contains 15 residues. V shed 5 bases and J 5 bases; nucleotides not matched to a gene: 9.

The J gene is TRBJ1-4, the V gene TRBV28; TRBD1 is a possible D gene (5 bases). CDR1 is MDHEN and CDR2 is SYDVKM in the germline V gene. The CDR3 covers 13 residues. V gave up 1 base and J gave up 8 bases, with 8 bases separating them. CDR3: CASSLYTGEKLFF. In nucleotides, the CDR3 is TGTGCCAGCAGTTTATATACAGGAGAAAAACTGTTTTTT.

The CDR3 spells CASSLSSLAGSYEQYF. CDR3 bases: TGTGCCAGCAGTTTATCCTCCCTAGCCGGCTCCTACGAGCAGTACTTC. The rearrangement joins TRBV27 to TRBJ2-7; D might be TRBD2 (5 bases). With 0 bases removed from V and 0 bases from J, the gap between germline ends came to 12 bases. Germline V gives CDR1 MNHEY, CDR2 SMNVEV (reference sequence). This CDR3 spans 16 amino acids.

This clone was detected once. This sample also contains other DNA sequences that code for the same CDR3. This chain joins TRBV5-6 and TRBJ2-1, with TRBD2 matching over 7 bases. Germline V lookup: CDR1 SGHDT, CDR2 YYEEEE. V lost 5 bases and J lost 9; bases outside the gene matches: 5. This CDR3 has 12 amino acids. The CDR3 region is CASRRDYGEQFF. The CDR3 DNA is TGTGCCAGCAGACGGGACTATGGTGAGCAGTTCTTC.

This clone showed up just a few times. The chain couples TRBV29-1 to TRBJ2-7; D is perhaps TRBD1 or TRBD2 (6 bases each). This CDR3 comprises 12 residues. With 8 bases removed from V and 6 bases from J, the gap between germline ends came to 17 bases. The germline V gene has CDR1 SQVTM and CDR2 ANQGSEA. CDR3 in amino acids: CSYQWGASEQYF. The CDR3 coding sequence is TGCAGCTACCAATGGGGGGCTTCCGAGCAGTACTTC.

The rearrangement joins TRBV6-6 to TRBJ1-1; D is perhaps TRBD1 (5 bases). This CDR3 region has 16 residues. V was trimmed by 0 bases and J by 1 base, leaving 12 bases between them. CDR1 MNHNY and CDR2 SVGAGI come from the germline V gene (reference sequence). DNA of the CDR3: TGTGCCAGCAGTTACTCTAGGGGAGGGGCGAACACTGAAGCTTTCTTT. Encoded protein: CASSYSRGGANTEAFF.

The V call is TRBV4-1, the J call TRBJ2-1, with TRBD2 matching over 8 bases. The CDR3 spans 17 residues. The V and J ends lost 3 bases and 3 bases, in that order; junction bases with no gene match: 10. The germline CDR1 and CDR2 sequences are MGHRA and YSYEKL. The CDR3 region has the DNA TGCGCCAGCAGCCAGGATAGACTAGCGAAGGGCTACAATGAGCAGTTCTTC. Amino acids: CASSQDRLAKGYNEQFF.

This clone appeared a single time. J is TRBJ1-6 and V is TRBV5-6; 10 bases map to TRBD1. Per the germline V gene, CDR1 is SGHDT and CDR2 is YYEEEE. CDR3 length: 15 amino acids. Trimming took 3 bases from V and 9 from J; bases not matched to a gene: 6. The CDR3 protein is CASSSRQGAISPLHF. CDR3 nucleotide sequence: TGTGCCAGCAGCTCCAGACAGGGGGCCATTTCACCCCTCCACTTT.

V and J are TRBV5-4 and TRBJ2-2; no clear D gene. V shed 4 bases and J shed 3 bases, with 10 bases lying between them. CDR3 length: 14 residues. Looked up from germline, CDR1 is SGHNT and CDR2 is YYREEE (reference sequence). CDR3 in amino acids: CASSAARYTGELFF. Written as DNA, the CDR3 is TGTGCCAGCAGCGCAGCTCGATACACCGGGGAGCTGTTTTTT.